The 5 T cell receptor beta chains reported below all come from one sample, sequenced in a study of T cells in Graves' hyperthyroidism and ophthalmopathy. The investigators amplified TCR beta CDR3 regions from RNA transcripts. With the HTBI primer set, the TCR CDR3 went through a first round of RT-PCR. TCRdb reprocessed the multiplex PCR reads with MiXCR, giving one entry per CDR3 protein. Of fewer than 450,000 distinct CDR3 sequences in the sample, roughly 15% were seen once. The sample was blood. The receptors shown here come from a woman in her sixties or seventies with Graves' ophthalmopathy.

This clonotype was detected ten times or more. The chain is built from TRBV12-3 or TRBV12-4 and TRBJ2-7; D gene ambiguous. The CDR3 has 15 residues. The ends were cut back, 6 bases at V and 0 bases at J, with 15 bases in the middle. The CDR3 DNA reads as TGTGCCAGCAGACCCGGAAGGCGAAGCTCCTACGAGCAGTACTTC. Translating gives CASRPGRRSSYEQYF.

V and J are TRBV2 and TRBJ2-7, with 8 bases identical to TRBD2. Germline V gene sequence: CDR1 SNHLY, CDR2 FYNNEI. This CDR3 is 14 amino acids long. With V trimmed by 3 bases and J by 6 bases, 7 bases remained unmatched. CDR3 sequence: CASSDKRESAEQYF. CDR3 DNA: TGTGCCAGCAGTGACAAGCGGGAGTCCGCCGAGCAGTACTTC.

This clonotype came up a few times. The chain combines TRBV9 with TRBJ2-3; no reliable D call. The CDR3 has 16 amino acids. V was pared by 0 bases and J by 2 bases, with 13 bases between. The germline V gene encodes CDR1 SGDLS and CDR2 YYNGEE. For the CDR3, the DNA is TGTGCCAGCAGCGTAGATCGGCTGCCCCCCACAGATACGCAGTATTTT. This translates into CASSVDRLPPTDTQYF. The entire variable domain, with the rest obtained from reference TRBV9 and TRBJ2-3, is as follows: DSGVTQTPKHLITATGQRVTLRCSPRSGDLSVYWYQQSLDQGLQFLIQYYNGEERAKGNILERFSAQQFPDLHSELNLSSLELGDSALYFCASSVDRLPPTDTQYFGPGTRLTVL.

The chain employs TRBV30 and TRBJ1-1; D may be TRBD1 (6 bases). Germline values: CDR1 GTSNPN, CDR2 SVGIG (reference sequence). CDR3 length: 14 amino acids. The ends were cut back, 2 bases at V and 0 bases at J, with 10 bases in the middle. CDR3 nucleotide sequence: TGTGCCTGGAGTCCCAGGGGATTGAACACTGAAGCTTTCTTT. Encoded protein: CAWSPRGLNTEAFF.

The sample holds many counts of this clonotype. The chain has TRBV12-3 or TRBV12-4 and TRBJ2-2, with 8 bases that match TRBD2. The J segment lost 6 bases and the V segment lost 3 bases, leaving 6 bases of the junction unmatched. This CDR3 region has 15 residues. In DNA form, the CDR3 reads TGTGCCAGCAGTTTTGGAGTAGCGGGACCCGGGGAGCTGTTTTTT. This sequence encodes CASSFGVAGPGELFF.